A selection of T cell receptor beta chains follows, all from one sample in a study of cytomegalovirus exposure and HLA in healthy donors. Repertoires were generated with immunoSEQ multiplex PCR, while TCRdb's copy carries only in-frame clones and drops some. The repertoire holds under 150,000 clones, with 82% as singletons. Sample: PBMCs. Receptor source: a male donor in good health and CMV-seropositive. Both conserved end residues are part of each CDR3. The order of the fields is CDR3 DNA, CDR3 protein, J gene, clone size, D gene, V gene. D genes are given only for firm matches. The size entry is marked missing in some rows and otherwise reads once, few, many or a size class.

cdr3_nt: TGTGCCAGCAGCGTAGGCGCCCGTGGCTACACCTTC; cdr3_aa: CASSVGARGYTF; j_call: TRBJ1-2; clone_size: once; d_call: NA; v_call: TRBV9
cdr3_nt: TGTGCCAGCAGTTTATGGGCGGGAGATGAGCAGTTCTTC; cdr3_aa: CASSLWAGDEQFF; j_call: TRBJ2-1; clone_size: NA; d_call: TRBD2; v_call: TRBV27
cdr3_nt: TGTGCCACCAGAGGGGACAGGGAAGGTCAGCCCCAGCATTTT; cdr3_aa: CATRGDREGQPQHF; j_call: TRBJ1-5; clone_size: few; d_call: TRBD1; v_call: TRBV15
cdr3_nt: TGTGCCAGCAACCATTATGGTGGGGCCTCCTACGAGCAGTACTTC; cdr3_aa: CASNHYGGASYEQYF; j_call: TRBJ2-7; clone_size: NA; d_call: NA; v_call: TRBV28
cdr3_nt: TGTGCCAGCAGCTTAGACCGACTAGGCGAGCAGTACTTC; cdr3_aa: CASSLDRLGEQYF; j_call: TRBJ2-7; clone_size: NA; d_call: NA; v_call: TRBV7-6
cdr3_nt: TGTGCCAGCAGCCTGGCGGCTGGGAATGAGCAGTTCTTC; cdr3_aa: CASSLAAGNEQFF; j_call: TRBJ2-1; clone_size: NA; d_call: NA; v_call: TRBV11-2
cdr3_nt: TGTGCCAGTCGCGGTGGCGGGAGAACCTACAATGAGCAGTTCTTC; cdr3_aa: CASRGGGRTYNEQFF; j_call: TRBJ2-1; clone_size: once; d_call: TRBD2; v_call: TRBV19
cdr3_nt: TGTGCCAGCTCCCCGGGACTAGTGAACACCGGGGAGCTGTTTTTT; cdr3_aa: CASSPGLVNTGELFF; j_call: TRBJ2-2; clone_size: NA; d_call: TRBD2; v_call: TRBV18
cdr3_nt: TGTGCCAGCAGCTTTGGGCTAGCGGAACAGTTCTTC; cdr3_aa: CASSFGLAEQFF; j_call: TRBJ2-1; clone_size: NA; d_call: TRBD2; v_call: TRBV7-9
cdr3_nt: TGCGCCAGCAGCTTGGTTACGGGCCAAGAGACCCAGTACTTC; cdr3_aa: CASSLVTGQETQYF; j_call: TRBJ2-5; clone_size: NA; d_call: NA; v_call: TRBV5-1
cdr3_nt: TGTGCCAGCAGCCCCCTGTCCAGGGGGGCTTTGAACACTGAAGCTTTCTTT; cdr3_aa: CASSPLSRGALNTEAFF; j_call: TRBJ1-1; clone_size: NA; d_call: TRBD1; v_call: TRBV14
cdr3_nt: TGTGCCTGGTCGACTAGCTCACTCTACGAGCAGTACTTC; cdr3_aa: CAWSTSSLYEQYF; j_call: TRBJ2-7; clone_size: NA; d_call: TRBD2; v_call: TRBV30
cdr3_nt: TGTGCCAGCAGCTTAGACGGGGGTGAGCAGTTCTTC; cdr3_aa: CASSLDGGEQFF; j_call: TRBJ2-1; clone_size: few; d_call: NA; v_call: TRBV7-2
cdr3_nt: TGTGCCAGCAGTTTATCGTTGCGTCCCACCTCCTACGAGCAGTACTTC; cdr3_aa: CASSLSLRPTSYEQYF; j_call: TRBJ2-7; clone_size: few; d_call: NA; v_call: TRBV27
cdr3_nt: TGTGCCAGTAAGGGGGACAGGGAATGGGACAATCAGCCCCAGCATTTT; cdr3_aa: CASKGDREWDNQPQHF; j_call: TRBJ1-5; clone_size: NA; d_call: TRBD1; v_call: TRBV19
cdr3_nt: TGTGCCAGCAGCGTAGCGATCGAGAAATACCAAGAGACCCAGTACTTC; cdr3_aa: CASSVAIEKYQETQYF; j_call: TRBJ2-5; clone_size: few; d_call: NA; v_call: TRBV9
cdr3_nt: TGTGCCAGTAGCTGGGGGGGGGAGAATGAAAAACTGTTTTTT; cdr3_aa: CASSWGGENEKLFF; j_call: TRBJ1-4; clone_size: NA; d_call: NA; v_call: TRBV19
cdr3_nt: TGTGCCAGTAGTGAGACAGGGGTCCCCTACGAGCAGTACTTC; cdr3_aa: CASSETGVPYEQYF; j_call: TRBJ2-7; clone_size: NA; d_call: TRBD1; v_call: TRBV19
cdr3_nt: TGCGCCAGCAGCCGACGATTCAGGGCCGCAGATCAGCCCCAGCATTTT; cdr3_aa: CASSRRFRAADQPQHF; j_call: TRBJ1-5; clone_size: NA; d_call: NA; v_call: TRBV4-3
cdr3_nt: TGTGCCACGAGAGGACAGGGTCATGTCTCTGGCTACACCTTC; cdr3_aa: CATRGQGHVSGYTF; j_call: TRBJ1-2; clone_size: NA; d_call: TRBD1; v_call: TRBV15
cdr3_nt: TGTGCCAGCAGTTTATGGGGGAGGGGGGCCGGGGACGAGCAGTACTTC; cdr3_aa: CASSLWGRGAGDEQYF; j_call: TRBJ2-7; clone_size: NA; d_call: NA; v_call: TRBV28
cdr3_nt: TGTGCCAGCAGCCCCCGGACTGGCGGGGCTTCCTACGAGCAGTACTTC; cdr3_aa: CASSPRTGGASYEQYF; j_call: TRBJ2-7; clone_size: NA; d_call: NA; v_call: TRBV9
cdr3_nt: TGTGCCAGCAGCCAACTGACAGTACGGGATGAAAAACTGTTTTTT; cdr3_aa: CASSQLTVRDEKLFF; j_call: TRBJ1-4; clone_size: NA; d_call: NA; v_call: TRBV5-6
cdr3_nt: TGTGCCAGCAGCGCAGGGGCGTTCGCTGGAAACACCATATATTTT; cdr3_aa: CASSAGAFAGNTIYF; j_call: TRBJ1-3; clone_size: few; d_call: NA; v_call: TRBV9
cdr3_nt: TGTGCCAGCGGGGGACAGGGGAACACCGGGGAGCTGTTTTTT; cdr3_aa: CASGGQGNTGELFF; j_call: TRBJ2-2; clone_size: NA; d_call: TRBD1; v_call: TRBV7-2
cdr3_nt: TGTGCCAGCAGCTGGCCGGGGCAGGGAGGCACTGAAGCTTTCTTT; cdr3_aa: CASSWPGQGGTEAFF; j_call: TRBJ1-1; clone_size: few; d_call: NA; v_call: TRBV7-9
cdr3_nt: TGCGCCAGCAGTCATGTTCGGGAGAGGGAGACCCAGTACTTC; cdr3_aa: CASSHVRERETQYF; j_call: TRBJ2-5; clone_size: few; d_call: NA; v_call: TRBV23-1
cdr3_nt: TGTGCCAGCAGCCCCCTCCGGGAGCGGGACTTAGGTACGCAGTATTTT; cdr3_aa: CASSPLRERDLGTQYF; j_call: TRBJ2-3; clone_size: NA; d_call: TRBD2; v_call: TRBV7-9
cdr3_nt: TGTGCCAGCAGCTCCCCTGGGGCGTCGGATACGCAGTATTTT; cdr3_aa: CASSSPGASDTQYF; j_call: TRBJ2-3; clone_size: NA; d_call: NA; v_call: TRBV7-2
cdr3_nt: TGTGCCAGCAGCCAAGACGGGTACAATGAGCAGTTCTTC; cdr3_aa: CASSQDGYNEQFF; j_call: TRBJ2-1; clone_size: NA; d_call: NA; v_call: TRBV4-2
cdr3_nt: TGTGCCAGCAGCCCAGAGGTAACCTCCGGAAACACCATATATTTT; cdr3_aa: CASSPEVTSGNTIYF; j_call: TRBJ1-3; clone_size: NA; d_call: NA; v_call: TRBV2
cdr3_nt: TGTGCCAGCAGCTCCGGGACAGGGGCCCAGCCCCAGCATTTT; cdr3_aa: CASSSGTGAQPQHF; j_call: TRBJ1-5; clone_size: NA; d_call: TRBD1; v_call: TRBV7-9
cdr3_nt: TGTGCCAGCAGCCCCAGGGACAGCCCCGATGGAGCTTTCTTT; cdr3_aa: CASSPRDSPDGAFF; j_call: TRBJ1-1; clone_size: NA; d_call: TRBD1; v_call: TRBV5-8
cdr3_nt: TGTGCCATCAGTGAGCCGAGTCGCGGGACTAGCGGTTACGAGCAGTACTTC; cdr3_aa: CAISEPSRGTSGYEQYF; j_call: TRBJ2-7; clone_size: NA; d_call: TRBD2; v_call: TRBV10-3
cdr3_nt: TGTGCCAGCAGTTTTCAAAGACTAGCGGGTCCCTACGAACAGTACTTC; cdr3_aa: CASSFQRLAGPYEQYF; j_call: TRBJ2-7; clone_size: NA; d_call: TRBD2; v_call: TRBV6-5
cdr3_nt: TGTGCCAGCAGCCTCGCTTCGGCTAGCGGTGGAATGAACTTC; cdr3_aa: CASSLASASGGMNF; j_call: TRBJ2-7; clone_size: few; d_call: TRBD2; v_call: TRBV11-1
cdr3_nt: TGTGCCAGCAGTGAAGTTCCTAGATCCATGACCGGGGAGCTGTTTTTT; cdr3_aa: CASSEVPRSMTGELFF; j_call: TRBJ2-2; clone_size: NA; d_call: NA; v_call: TRBV6-1
cdr3_nt: TGTGCCAGCAGCTTATTGTCTAGCGGGAGTGGGGAGACCCAGTACTTC; cdr3_aa: CASSLLSSGSGETQYF; j_call: TRBJ2-5; clone_size: NA; d_call: TRBD2; v_call: TRBV11-2
cdr3_nt: TGTGCCAGCAGCCCATCACCGGACACAGCCCCCATATACGAGCAGTACTTC; cdr3_aa: CASSPSPDTAPIYEQYF; j_call: TRBJ2-7; clone_size: NA; d_call: NA; v_call: TRBV7-3
cdr3_nt: TGTGCCTGGACAGGGTTCAATGAGCAGTTCTTC; cdr3_aa: CAWTGFNEQFF; j_call: TRBJ2-1; clone_size: NA; d_call: NA; v_call: TRBV30
cdr3_nt: TGTGCCAGCAGGCCGACAGGGGCAAATCAGCCCCAGCATTTT; cdr3_aa: CASRPTGANQPQHF; j_call: TRBJ1-5; clone_size: NA; d_call: TRBD1; v_call: TRBV27
cdr3_nt: TGTGCCAGCAGTTTATCTTTAGCGGGAGGTACCTACGAGCAGTACTTC; cdr3_aa: CASSLSLAGGTYEQYF; j_call: TRBJ2-7; clone_size: NA; d_call: TRBD2; v_call: TRBV28
cdr3_nt: TGCGCCAGCAGCTTGGGTGTTCCTAGCGGGAGGTTCACCGGGGAGCTGTTTTTT; cdr3_aa: CASSLGVPSGRFTGELFF; j_call: TRBJ2-2; clone_size: NA; d_call: TRBD2; v_call: TRBV5-1
cdr3_nt: TGTGCCAGCAGCTTAGGGGGGAGGGACACAGATACGCAGTATTTT; cdr3_aa: CASSLGGRDTDTQYF; j_call: TRBJ2-3; clone_size: NA; d_call: TRBD2; v_call: TRBV7-2
cdr3_nt: TGTGCCAGCACGGACAGGGTTCAGAACGAGCAGTACTTC; cdr3_aa: CASTDRVQNEQYF; j_call: TRBJ2-7; clone_size: few; d_call: TRBD1; v_call: TRBV27
cdr3_nt: TGTGCCAGCAGCTTACCCCGACTTATCACCGGGGAGCTGTTTTTT; cdr3_aa: CASSLPRLITGELFF; j_call: TRBJ2-2; clone_size: NA; d_call: NA; v_call: TRBV7-8
cdr3_nt: TGTGCCAGCAGTGATAATTGGCTTGGCTACACCTTC; cdr3_aa: CASSDNWLGYTF; j_call: TRBJ1-2; clone_size: few; d_call: NA; v_call: TRBV25-1
cdr3_nt: TGTGCCAGCAGGTCCGGACAGAGCTCCTACGAGCAGTACTTC; cdr3_aa: CASRSGQSSYEQYF; j_call: TRBJ2-7; clone_size: NA; d_call: NA; v_call: TRBV2
cdr3_nt: TGTGCCTGCAACCACGCAGGCGGGGGGAGTGAGCCCCAGCATTTT; cdr3_aa: CACNHAGGGSEPQHF; j_call: TRBJ1-5; clone_size: NA; d_call: NA; v_call: TRBV30
cdr3_nt: TGTGCCAGCAGCCCTGCTCTTGTTCTTGAAGGACAGGGGACCGGGGAGCTGTTTTTT; cdr3_aa: CASSPALVLEGQGTGELFF; j_call: TRBJ2-2; clone_size: NA; d_call: TRBD1; v_call: TRBV7-9
cdr3_nt: TGTGCCAGCAGTGGCCACCGGGACAGGGCTTACAATGAGCAGTTCTTC; cdr3_aa: CASSGHRDRAYNEQFF; j_call: TRBJ2-1; clone_size: NA; d_call: TRBD1; v_call: TRBV6-1
cdr3_nt: TGTGCCAGCAGCTCGGGACAGGATCCCTACGAGCAGTACTTC; cdr3_aa: CASSSGQDPYEQYF; j_call: TRBJ2-7; clone_size: NA; d_call: TRBD1; v_call: TRBV5-5
cdr3_nt: TGTGCCTGGACCTCCGGACAGGTTAGCCTCACGCCCGCCCATGAGCAGTTCTTC; cdr3_aa: CAWTSGQVSLTPAHEQFF; j_call: TRBJ2-1; clone_size: NA; d_call: TRBD1; v_call: TRBV30
cdr3_nt: TGTGCCAGCGCGGGGACTAGCGTCGACAATGAGCAGTTCTTC; cdr3_aa: CASAGTSVDNEQFF; j_call: TRBJ2-1; clone_size: NA; d_call: TRBD2; v_call: TRBV11-2
cdr3_nt: TGTGCCAGCAGTCGGACTAGTTTCTACGAGCAGTACTTC; cdr3_aa: CASSRTSFYEQYF; j_call: TRBJ2-7; clone_size: NA; d_call: TRBD2; v_call: TRBV6-5
cdr3_nt: TGTGCCAGTAGTATCGACCCGGGACAGCTTTCTAATCAGCCCCAGCATTTT; cdr3_aa: CASSIDPGQLSNQPQHF; j_call: TRBJ1-5; clone_size: NA; d_call: TRBD1; v_call: TRBV19
cdr3_nt: TGCAGCGTTGAAACAGGGGGCTACTATGGCTACACCTTC; cdr3_aa: CSVETGGYYGYTF; j_call: TRBJ1-2; clone_size: NA; d_call: TRBD1; v_call: TRBV29-1